One and the same sample provided the 5 T cell receptor beta chains below, sequenced in a study of T cells in Graves' hyperthyroidism and ophthalmopathy. The CDR3 regions of TCR beta were amplified from RNA transcripts. The HTBI primer set served for first-round RT-PCR of the TCR CDR3. TCRdb recomputed calls from the multiplex PCR reads with MiXCR, one row per CDR3 protein. The sample has more than 500,000 distinct CDR3 sequences, about 17% seen once. The sequenced sample consisted of blood. The receptors stem from a woman aged 30 to 39 with Graves' hyperthyroidism.

This clonotype was found once. The V and J genes are TRBV9 and TRBJ2-2; TRBD1 is a possible D gene (6 bases). Germline CDR1 is SGDLS and CDR2 is YYNGEE. The CDR3 consists of 16 residues. V lost 4 bases, J lost 1 base, and 14 bases lay in between. Here the CDR3 DNA reads TGTGCCAGCAGCCCAAGACAGGCCGTGAACACCGGGGAGCTGTTTTTT. Its translation: CASSPRQAVNTGELFF.

In regard to this clonotype: Being one base from a much bigger clone, this may be a read error. Because the CDR3 is missing its conserved closing phenylalanine or tryptophan, this is likely a read error. CDR3 DNA: TGTGCCAGCAGTGGGACAGGGGACGAGCAGTACCTC. Its translation: CASSGTGDEQYL. This rearrangement joins TRBV6-1 to TRBJ2-7, with 9 bases that match TRBD1. CDR3 length: 12 amino acids. Germline values: CDR1 MNHNS, CDR2 SASEGT. The J segment lost 5 bases and the V segment lost 4 bases, leaving 0 bases of the junction unmatched.

This clonotype was counted a few times. The J gene is TRBJ1-4, the V gene TRBV28; D is perhaps TRBD1 (6 bases). The CDR3 runs 15 residues. V shed 6 bases and J shed 7 bases, with 18 bases lying between them. CDR1 is MDHEN and CDR2 is SYDVKM in the germline V gene. The DNA of the CDR3 is TGTGCCAGCAGATCTGTCAGGGGAAAGGGTGAAAAACTGTTTTTT. It is translated as CASRSVRGKGEKLFF.

This clonotype has only a few counts. V gene TRBV11-2 combines with J gene TRBJ1-5, with a tentative D call TRBD1 (5 bases). Germline-derived CDR1 and CDR2 are SGHAT and FQNNGV. The CDR3 has 14 residues. Trimming removed 2 bases at V and 4 bases at J, with 9 bases between. This chain's CDR3 is CASSLYQGNQPQHF. The CDR3 DNA reads TGTGCCAGCAGCTTATACCAGGGTAATCAGCCCCAGCATTTT.

A few counts support this clonotype. It may be a read error: a sequence one base away is much more abundant. The conserved final phenylalanine or tryptophan is absent from the CDR3, which likely points to a read error. This chain connects TRBV20-1 to TRBJ2-1; a possible D gene is TRBD2 (6 bases). Trimming cost V 6 bases and J 2 bases, with 20 bases left between them. Germline V gives CDR1 DFQATT, CDR2 SNEGSKA (reference sequence). This CDR3 has 16 residues. The CDR3 reads CSATPLATLAYNEQFL. Here the CDR3 DNA reads TGCAGTGCAACCCCTCTAGCGACACTTGCCTACAATGAGCAGTTCCTC.